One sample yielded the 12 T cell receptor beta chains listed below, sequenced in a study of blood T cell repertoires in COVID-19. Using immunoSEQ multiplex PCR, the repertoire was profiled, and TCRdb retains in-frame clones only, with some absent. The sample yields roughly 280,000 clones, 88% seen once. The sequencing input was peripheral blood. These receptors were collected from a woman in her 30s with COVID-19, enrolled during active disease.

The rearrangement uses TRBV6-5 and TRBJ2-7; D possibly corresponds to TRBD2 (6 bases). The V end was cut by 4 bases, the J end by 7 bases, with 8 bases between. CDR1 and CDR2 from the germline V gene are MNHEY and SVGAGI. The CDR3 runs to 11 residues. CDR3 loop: CASSSSVEQYF. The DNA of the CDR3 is TGTGCCAGCAGTTCTAGCGTAGAGCAGTACTTC.

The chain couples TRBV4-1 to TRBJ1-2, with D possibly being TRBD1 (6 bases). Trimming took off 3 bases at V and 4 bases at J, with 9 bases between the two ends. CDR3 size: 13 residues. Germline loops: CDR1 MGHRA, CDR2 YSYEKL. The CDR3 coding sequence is TGCGCCAGCAGCCAGGGGGGGGCCTATGGCTACACCTTC. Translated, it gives CASSQGGAYGYTF.

CDR3 region: CASSAGVGSYNEQFF. In DNA, the CDR3 is TGTGCCAGCAGCGCAGGGGTGGGCAGTTACAATGAGCAGTTCTTC. The chain employs TRBV9 and TRBJ2-1; possible D gene TRBD1, 6 bases. V was clipped by 3 bases and J by 4 bases, with 14 bases between them. Germline assignment: CDR1 SGDLS and CDR2 YYNGEE. The CDR3 is made up of 15 amino acids.

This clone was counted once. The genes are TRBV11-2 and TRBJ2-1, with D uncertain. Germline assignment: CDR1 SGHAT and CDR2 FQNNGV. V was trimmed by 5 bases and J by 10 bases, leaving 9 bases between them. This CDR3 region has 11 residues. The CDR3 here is CASSRIEEQFF. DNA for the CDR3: TGTGCCAGCAGCCGTATAGAGGAGCAGTTCTTC.

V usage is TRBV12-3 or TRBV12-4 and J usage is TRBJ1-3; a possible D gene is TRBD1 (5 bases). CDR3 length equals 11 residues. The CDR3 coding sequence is TGTGTCCCAGGGAATGGAAACACCATATATTTT. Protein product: CVPGNGNTIYF.

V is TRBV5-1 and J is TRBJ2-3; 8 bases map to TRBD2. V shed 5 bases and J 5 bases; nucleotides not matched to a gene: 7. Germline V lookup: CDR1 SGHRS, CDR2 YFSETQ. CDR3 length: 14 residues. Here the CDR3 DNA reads TGCGCCAGCAGGACCGGGACTAGTCTAGATACGCAGTATTTT. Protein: CASRTGTSLDTQYF.

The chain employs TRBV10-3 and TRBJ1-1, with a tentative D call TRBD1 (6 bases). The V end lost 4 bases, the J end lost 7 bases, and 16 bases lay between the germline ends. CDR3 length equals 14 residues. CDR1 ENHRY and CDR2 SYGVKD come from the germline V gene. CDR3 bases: TGTGCCATCAGTGTAGGGGGGGCGACGGGTGAAGCTTTCTTT. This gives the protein CAISVGGATGEAFF.

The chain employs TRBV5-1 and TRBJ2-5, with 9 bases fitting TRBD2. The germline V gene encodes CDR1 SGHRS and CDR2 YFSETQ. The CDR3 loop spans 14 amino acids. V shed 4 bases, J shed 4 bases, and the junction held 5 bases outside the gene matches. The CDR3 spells CASSRAGGGETQYF. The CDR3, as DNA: TGCGCCAGCAGCAGAGCGGGAGGAGGAGAGACCCAGTACTTC.

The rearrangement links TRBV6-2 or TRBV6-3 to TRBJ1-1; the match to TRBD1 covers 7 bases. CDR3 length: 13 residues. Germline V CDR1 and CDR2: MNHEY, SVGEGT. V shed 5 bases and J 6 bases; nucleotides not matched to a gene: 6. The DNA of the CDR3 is TGTGCCAGCAGTCCAAATACAGGGGCTGAAGCTTTCTTT. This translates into CASSPNTGAEAFF.

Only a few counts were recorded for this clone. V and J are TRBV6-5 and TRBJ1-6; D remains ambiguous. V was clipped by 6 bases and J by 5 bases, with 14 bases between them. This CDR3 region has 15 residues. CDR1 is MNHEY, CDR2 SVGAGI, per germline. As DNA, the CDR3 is TGTGCCAGCAGACGTACCGGGTCCAATAATTCACCCCTCCACTTT. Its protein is CASRRTGSNNSPLHF.

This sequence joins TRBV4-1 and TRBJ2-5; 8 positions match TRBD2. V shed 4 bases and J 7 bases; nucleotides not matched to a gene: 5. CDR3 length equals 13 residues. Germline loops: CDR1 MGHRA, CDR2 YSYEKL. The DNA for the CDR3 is TGCGCCAGCAGCCTCTCAGCGGGGGCGACCCAGTACTTC. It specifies CASSLSAGATQYF.

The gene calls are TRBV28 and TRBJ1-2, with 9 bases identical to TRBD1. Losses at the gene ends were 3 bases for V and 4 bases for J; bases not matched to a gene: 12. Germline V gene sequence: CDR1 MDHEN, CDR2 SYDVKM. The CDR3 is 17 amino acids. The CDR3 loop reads CASSLRWTGAPTYGYTF. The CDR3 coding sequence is TGTGCCAGCAGTTTGAGGTGGACAGGGGCCCCCACCTATGGCTACACCTTC.